This T cell receptor beta chain was obtained from a study of T cells after yellow fever vaccination. Study as a whole: SMART-Seq v4 Ultra Low Input prepared libraries from low-cell fractions.

Study observations and caveats: Only a small proportion of the clonotypes turned up in both the CD4 and the CD8 compartments, likely arising from convergent recombination. One caveat is that FACS-sorted repertoires could contain abundant clonotypes contaminating from the bulk population.

TCRdb reprocessed the 5' RACE reads via MiXCR and lists one record per CDR3 protein. The sample holds 200,000 to 250,000 distinct CDR3 sequences, about 3% seen once. Worth noting for this clonotype: The antigen is undetermined. At one boundary the junction diverges from the germline segment, which might be a read error.

From germline, CDR1 is SGHTA and CDR2 FQGNSA. This CDR3 has 14 residues. This chain joins TRBV7-2 and TRBJ2-5, with 8 bases matching TRBD2. The sample here was CD4+ T cells sorted from PBMCs, taken 10 days after the yellow fever booster vaccination. The sequence was obtained from a man between 18 and 35 years old who received the YFV17D yellow fever vaccine. The CDR3 DNA sequence: TGTGCCAGCAGCTTAACTAGCGGACAAGAGACCCAGAACTTC. Its translation is CASSLTSGQETQNF.